This TCR beta chain is drawn from a study of T cell responses to AZD1222 COVID-19 vaccine. Study-wide results and limits: At 160-218 and 743-854, vaccine-associated CD4 TCRs were dominant, and they spanned spike. Mostly white British, mostly female donors; authors suggested clonal diversity may be underestimated.

Worth noting for this clone: The target antigen is unknown.

The table came from immunoSEQ multiplex PCR; TCRdb's copy has only in-frame clones and leaves some out. The sample includes 130,000 or so clones, about 90% of them seen just once. The CDR3 consists of 12 residues. The junction had 1 base not matched to a gene; V was cut back by 2 bases and J by 8 bases. The germline V gene encodes CDR1 MNHEY and CDR2 SVGAGI. V is TRBV6-5 and J is TRBJ1-2, with 8 bases fitting TRBD1. Sample: peripheral blood, taken on day 0 of AZD1222 vaccination. This clonotype was obtained from an adult in good health. This CDR3 is CASSYGQGGYTF. For the CDR3, the DNA is TGTGCCAGCAGTTACGGACAGGGAGGCTACACCTTC.